The subject of this entry is one T cell receptor beta chain. Time point reported: blood 4 weeks post-SBRT, at nephrectomy. The treatment denotes: 15 Gy SBRT to primary tumor, nephrectomy 4 weeks later. Nephrectomy followed 15 Gy stereotactic body radiation by 4 weeks. The data were taken from a study of radiation and T cells in renal cell carcinoma. Trimming cost V 1 base and J 5 bases, with 17 bases left between them. CDR3 size: 16 residues. Germline lookup yields CDR1 LGHNA and CDR2 YSLEER. The table came from immunoSEQ multiplex PCR; TCRdb's copy has only in-frame clones and leaves some out. The repertoire consists of roughly 61,000 clones, with 70% to 80% occurring once and the leading ten covering around 6.8%.

The sequencing here drew on blood, taken from a patient whose treatment included radiotherapy and nephrectomy. The sequence was collected from a man in his 60s with renal cell carcinoma. This chain connects TRBV4-3 to TRBJ1-2, with D unresolved. CDR3 in DNA: TGCGCCAGCAGCCAAGGCCCTCCCCAGGCCTCATATGGCTACACCTTC. Amino acid sequence: CASSQGPPQASYGYTF.